Following are 25 T cell receptor beta chains from one sample sequenced in a study of chemoradiotherapy in HPV16-positive cancers (dated by TCRdb to 2022 to 2024). The library was prepared using the immunoSEQ multiplex PCR assay. Imported from immuneACCESS, the table was reduced by TCRdb to in-frame sequences with V and J called. These copies leave out some clones; in studies compared against another copy, an unresolved V gene accounts for under half, and the cause of the remainder is not known. The sample table contains around 970 clones; only one count was recorded for approximately 83% of them. Clones ranked in the top ten supply 6.1% of the sample. Here the sequenced sample was tumor tissue, taken from a patient who underwent chemoradiotherapy. The receptors here all came from a human donor with HPV-associated anogenital cancer.

This clone showed up just once. V gene TRBV11-2 combines with J gene TRBJ2-1, with TRBD1 matching over 11 bases. The CDR3 spans 16 residues. V lost 6 bases to trimming and J lost 7 bases; unmatched junction nucleotides: 11. Germline V lookup: CDR1 SGHAT, CDR2 FQNNGV. This chain's CDR3 is CASRPYGQGAWNEQFF. In DNA form, the CDR3 reads TGTGCCAGCAGGCCTTACGGACAGGGGGCTTGGAATGAGCAGTTCTTC.

V usage is TRBV7-2 and J usage is TRBJ2-7; 7 nucleotides align to TRBD1. The germline V gene encodes CDR1 SGHTA and CDR2 FQGNSA. Trimming cost V 4 bases and J 1 base; bases outside gene matches: 19. The CDR3 consists of 19 residues. The CDR3 loop is CASSSYSTGFSRRSYEQYF. CDR3 nucleotide sequence: TGTGCCAGCAGCTCCTACTCGACAGGGTTCTCGAGGAGGTCCTACGAGCAGTACTTC.

V and J are TRBV28 and TRBJ2-5, with no clear D. CDR3 length equals 13 residues. CDR1 is MDHEN and CDR2 is SYDVKM in the germline V gene. V shed 2 bases and J shed 2 bases, with 6 bases lying between them. In nucleotides, the CDR3 is TGTGCCAGCAGTTTACTCGATCAAGAGACCCAGTACTTC. This translates into CASSLLDQETQYF.

The chain has TRBV30 and TRBJ1-2; TRBD1 matches 8 bases. Trimming took 4 bases from V and 8 from J; bases not matched to a gene: 15. The CDR3 covers 15 residues. Germline CDR1 GTSNPN, CDR2 SVGIG (reference sequence). The CDR3 region is CAWIGQGGGARGYTF. In nucleotides, the CDR3 is TGTGCCTGGATTGGACAGGGTGGAGGTGCGCGGGGCTACACCTTC. The variable domain in full, with the rest retrieved from reference TRBV30 and TRBJ1-2, is SQTIHQWPATLVQPVGSPLSLECTVEGTSNPNLYWYRQAAGRGLQLLFYSVGIGQISSEVPQNLSASRPQDRQFILSSKKLLLSDSGFYLCAWIGQGGGARGYTFGSGTRLTVV.

This chain uses TRBV7-2 with TRBJ1-3; 9 bases match TRBD1. The CDR3 loop spans 15 amino acids. Germline V CDR1 and CDR2: SGHTA, FQGNSA. J lost 2 bases, V lost 1 base, and 0 bases had no gene match. The CDR3 nucleotides are TGTGCCAGCAGCTTAGGACAGGGGGCTGGAAACACCATATATTTT. Protein product: CASSLGQGAGNTIYF.

The CDR3 nucleotides read TGTGCCAGCAGTGCGGACGTTTTCTCTGGAAACACCATATATTTT. Translating it yields CASSADVFSGNTIYF. This rearrangement joins TRBV6-1 to TRBJ1-3; no reliable D call. The germline V gene encodes CDR1 MNHNS and CDR2 SASEGT. The CDR3 extends over 15 amino acids. V shed 4 bases and J shed 0 bases, with 10 bases lying between them.

The V call is TRBV7-2, the J call TRBJ2-3, with 9 bases aligning to TRBD2. Germline loops: CDR1 SGHTA, CDR2 FQGNSA. CDR3 length: 16 amino acids. Germline trimming cut 2 bases from V and 4 bases from J; bases unmatched to any gene: 7. The CDR3 region has the DNA TGTGCCAGCAGCTTACTTAGCGGGGGCTGGGCAGATACGCAGTATTTT. This codes for CASSLLSGGWADTQYF.

J is TRBJ2-6 and V is TRBV30; TRBD1 aligns across 8 bases. CDR1 and CDR2 (germline): GTSNPN, SVGIG (reference sequence). With V trimmed by 8 bases and J by 4 bases, 4 bases remained unmatched. There are 13 residues in the CDR3. The CDR3 sequence: CARQGTGANVLTF. CDR3 DNA: TGTGCCAGACAGGGGACAGGGGCCAACGTCCTGACTTTC. Combining the CDR3 with reference TRBV30 and TRBJ2-6 gives the whole variable domain SQTIHQWPATLVQPVGSPLSLECTVEGTSNPNLYWYRQAAGRGLQLLFYSVGIGQISSEVPQNLSASRPQDRQFILSSKKLLLSDSGFYLCARQGTGANVLTFGAGSRLTVL.

This chain links TRBV30 with TRBJ2-5; no reliable D call. Trimming took 1 base from V and 3 from J, leaving 0 bases between them. CDR3 length: 10 amino acids. Germline CDR1 GTSNPN, CDR2 SVGIG (reference sequence). CDR3 DNA: TGTGCCTGGAGTGAAGAGACCCAGTACTTC. Its protein is CAWSEETQYF.

This clone was observed once. The chain has TRBV28 and TRBJ1-2; possible D gene TRBD1, 5 bases. The CDR3 totals 12 residues. Germline V gene sequence: CDR1 MDHEN, CDR2 SYDVKM. V lost 5 bases, J lost 4 bases, and 8 bases lay in between. Here the CDR3 DNA reads TGTGCCAGCAGTGACAGCTCCTATGGCTACACCTTC. Its translation: CASSDSSYGYTF.

V gene TRBV7-3 combines with J gene TRBJ2-5; D is unresolved. The end of the DNA aligns better with TRBJ2-7, so the J call may be wrong. From germline, CDR1 is SGHTA and CDR2 FQGTGA. The CDR3 has 15 amino acids. Written as DNA, the CDR3 is TGTGCCAGCAGCTTATCCCCGGACCCCTCCTACGAGCAGTACTTC. It yields the protein CASSLSPDPSYEQYF.

This clone came up a few times. The chain couples TRBV18 to TRBJ1-1; D unclear. CDR1 is KGHSH, CDR2 LQKENI, per germline. Trimming took off 1 base at V and 10 bases at J, with 10 bases between the two ends. The CDR3 consists of 12 residues. The CDR3 sequence: CASSPQGDVAFF. The DNA of the CDR3 is TGTGCCAGCTCACCACAGGGCGACGTAGCTTTCTTT.

This clone was counted between two and nine times. The rearrangement uses TRBV11-2 and TRBJ2-7; D uncertain. Trimming shortened V by 5 bases and J by 2 bases, and 4 bases separated the two germline ends. The CDR3 loop spans 11 amino acids. Germline CDR1 reads SGHAT; CDR2 reads FQNNGV. The CDR3 is CASSPAYEQYF. The CDR3 DNA reads TGTGCCAGCAGCCCAGCCTACGAGCAGTACTTC.

The CDR3 DNA sequence: TGTGCCAGCAGCGGAGGAGGGACAGGGGGCGGGAAGCAGTACTTC. It yields the protein CASSGGGTGGGKQYF. The V gene is TRBV9, the J gene TRBJ2-7, with TRBD1 matching over 12 bases. J lost 8 bases, V lost 3 bases, and 9 bases had no gene match. Germline CDR1 SGDLS, CDR2 YYNGEE. CDR3 length: 15 amino acids.

The chain employs TRBV5-1 and TRBJ1-2, with D unclear. The V end was cut by 2 bases, the J end by 2 bases, with 4 bases between. The CDR3 is 12 amino acids. Per germline, CDR1 SGHRS and CDR2 YFSETQ. Here the CDR3 DNA reads TGCGCCAGCAGCTTCGGCAACTATGGCTACACCTTC. Protein: CASSFGNYGYTF.

The chain joins TRBV6-1 to TRBJ1-6; tentative D call: TRBD1 (6 bases). The V gene's germline CDR1 is MNHNS and CDR2 SASEGT. The CDR3 has 15 amino acids. The ends were cut back, 4 bases at V and 7 bases at J, with 14 bases in the middle. The CDR3 bases are TGTGCCAGCAGTGCGGTGGGGGGCGTCAATTCACCCCTCCACTTT. It is translated as CASSAVGGVNSPLHF.

CDR3 bases: TGTGCCAGCAGTCTCAGCCCCGGAGGGGAGCTGTTTTTT. Its protein is CASSLSPGGELFF. The chain couples TRBV7-3 to TRBJ2-2, with no clear D. Germline V gene lookup returns CDR1 SGHTA and CDR2 FQGTGA. Trimming removed 6 bases from V and 8 bases from J, with 13 bases in between. This CDR3 has 13 amino acids.

The chain's CDR3 is CASTGFTEAFF. The CDR3 nucleotides are TGTGCCAGCACCGGATTCACTGAAGCTTTCTTT. This chain uses TRBV6-5 with TRBJ1-1; D gene ambiguous. The CDR3 has 11 amino acids. V dropped 7 bases and J dropped 4 bases, with 7 bases sitting between them. Germline CDR1 reads MNHEY; CDR2 reads SVGAGI.

This chain joins TRBV9 and TRBJ1-1; D gene ambiguous. In germline, CDR1 is SGDLS, CDR2 YYNGEE. Trimming pared 0 bases from V and 5 bases from J, leaving 14 bases between. This CDR3 region has 15 residues. CDR3 in DNA: TGTGCCAGCAGCGTAGGTAGCTCCCTTGGTACTGAAGCTTTCTTT. Translation: CASSVGSSLGTEAFF.

The chain combines TRBV11-3 with TRBJ2-1; weak D call: TRBD2 (6 bases). The CDR3 covers 15 residues. CDR1 and CDR2 (germline): SGHNT, YENEEA. V was pared by 3 bases and J by 5 bases, with 14 bases between. CDR3 protein: CASSLRGNRDNEQFF. In DNA form, the CDR3 reads TGTGCCAGCAGCTTGCGGGGTAATCGTGACAATGAGCAGTTCTTC.

The chain carries TRBV14 and TRBJ2-7; a weak D match, TRBD1 (5 bases). CDR1 is SGHDN and CDR2 is FVKESK in the germline V gene. CDR3 length: 14 residues. V was cut by 2 bases and J by 2 bases, with 10 bases left in between. The CDR3 DNA reads TGTGCCAGCAGCCAAATCGACAGACCCTACGAGCAGTACTTC. This translates into CASSQIDRPYEQYF.

In its sample, this clone was seen once. V usage is TRBV29-1 and J usage is TRBJ2-7; TRBD1 matches 10 bases. There are 15 residues in the CDR3. V was clipped by 7 bases and J by 4 bases; unmatched bases: 13. The germline CDR1 and CDR2 sequences are SQVTM and ANQGSEA. The CDR3, as DNA: TGCAGCGCAGGGGGGGTAGACAGGGGGCTATACGAGCAGTACTTC. Residues: CSAGGVDRGLYEQYF.

The chain carries TRBV19 and TRBJ1-1, with 9 bases that match TRBD1. The V and J ends lost 7 bases and 5 bases, in that order; junction bases with no gene match: 8. Germline V lookup: CDR1 LNHDA, CDR2 SQIVND (reference sequence). The length of the CDR3 is 14 residues. The CDR3 DNA sequence: TGTGCCAGTAACAAGGACAGGGGATGGACTGAAGCTTTCTTT. Protein product: CASNKDRGWTEAFF.

The V and J genes are TRBV6-6 and TRBJ2-1; perhaps TRBD2 as D (6 bases). V was shortened by 11 bases and J by 2 bases, with 10 bases between the two germline ends. CDR3 size: 12 residues. Looked up from germline, CDR1 is MNHNY and CDR2 is SVGAGI (reference sequence). The CDR3 DNA follows: TGTGCCGAGGGAGGAACCTACAATGAGCAGTTCTTC. Translation gives CAEGGTYNEQFF.

The rearrangement uses TRBV5-6 and TRBJ1-2, with unresolved D. CDR1 and CDR2 (germline): SGHDT, YYEEEE. This CDR3 has 14 residues. V was clipped by 0 bases and J by 4 bases, with 10 bases between them. CDR3 amino acids: CASSLVEGSYGYTF. The CDR3 DNA sequence: TGTGCCAGCAGCTTGGTGGAGGGTAGCTATGGCTACACCTTC.